The 30 T cell receptor beta chains in this list originate from one sample, sequenced in a study of Ad26.COV2.S vaccination and SARS-CoV-2 variants. Only in-frame clones appear in the TCRdb table, and some are missing; sequencing was by immunoSEQ multiplex PCR. The table shows about 390,000 clones, with 88% occurring only once. Treatment denoted: 19 received Ad26.COV2.S at low or high dose, single or two shots; about 5 received placebo; per-sample allocation not given. Samples were taken on day 63 after the first vaccine or placebo injection. This sample comprised peripheral blood, obtained in a trial of Ad26.COV2.S vaccine versus placebo. These receptors were collected from a person aged 18-60 years who received the Ad26.COV2.S COVID-19 vaccine or a placebo.

The V and J genes are TRBV2 and TRBJ1-2, with D maybe TRBD1 (5 bases). Looked up from germline, CDR1 is SNHLY and CDR2 is FYNNEI. V lost 0 bases and J lost 0, with 14 bases in between. The CDR3 consists of 17 residues. The CDR3 loop reads CASSEALRGITNYGYTF. CDR3 coding DNA: TGTGCCAGCAGTGAAGCGCTTCGGGGGATAACTAACTATGGCTACACCTTC.

The chain is built from TRBV5-4 and TRBJ2-6, with D perhaps matching TRBD1 (6 bases). CDR1 is SGHNT and CDR2 is YYREEE in the germline V gene (reference sequence). The germline V and J ends were trimmed by 3 bases and 2 bases, with 24 bases remaining between them. CDR3 length: 20 amino acids. The DNA for the CDR3 is TGTGCCAGCAGCTCGGTGCCTGGGGATCGACACAGGGCTGGGGCCAACGTCCTGACTTTC. It codes for CASSSVPGDRHRAGANVLTF.

The genes are TRBV4-2 and TRBJ2-1; TRBD2 agrees at 10 bases. The germline CDR1 and CDR2 sequences are LGHNA and YNFKEQ. Trimming at V came to 1 base and at J to 3 bases, leaving 9 bases not matched to a gene. The CDR3 extends over 18 amino acids. The CDR3 is CASSQVASGGIDYNEQFF. The CDR3 DNA reads TGTGCCAGCAGCCAAGTGGCTAGCGGGGGCATCGACTACAATGAGCAGTTCTTC.

This sequence joins TRBV29-1 and TRBJ2-5; D call uncertain. The V gene's germline CDR1 is SQVTM and CDR2 ANQGSEA. V lost 5 bases, J lost 3 bases, and 7 bases lay in between. CDR3 length: 11 residues. The CDR3 region is CSVLPEETQYF. In DNA form, the CDR3 reads TGCAGCGTTCTTCCCGAAGAGACCCAGTACTTC. The variable domain in full, completed from reference TRBV29-1 and TRBJ2-5, reads SAVISQKPSRDICQRGTSLTIQCQVDSQVTMMFWYRQQPGQSLTLIATANQGSEATYESGFVIDKFPISRPNLTFSTLTVSNMSPEDSSIYLCSVLPEETQYFGPGTRLLVL.

The chain combines TRBV30 with TRBJ2-7, with a weak D call TRBD1 (6 bases). The CDR3 has 17 amino acids. The V end was cut by 0 bases, the J end by 0 bases, with 18 bases between. In germline, CDR1 is GTSNPN, CDR2 SVGIG (reference sequence). The CDR3 is CAWSVLDRSFSSYEQYF. In DNA form, the CDR3 reads TGTGCCTGGAGTGTACTGGACAGATCCTTCAGCTCCTACGAGCAGTACTTC.

The chain combines TRBV6-4 with TRBJ2-1, with unresolved D. In germline, CDR1 is MRHNA, CDR2 SNTAGT. V was shortened by 3 bases and J by 8 bases, with 14 bases between the two germline ends. This CDR3 has 14 residues. In DNA form, the CDR3 reads TGTGCCAGCAGTGATCGTGGGCAGTGGGATGAGCAGTTCTTC. This codes for CASSDRGQWDEQFF.

The chain carries TRBV6-5 and TRBJ2-1; no clear D. This CDR3 contains 12 residues. CDR1 and CDR2 (germline): MNHEY, SVGAGI. V lost 6 bases and J 6 bases, leaving 9 bases between the germline ends. The CDR3 DNA sequence: TGTGCCAGCAGAGGCGCAACCAATGAGCAGTTCTTC. Translating gives CASRGATNEQFF.

The CDR3 loop reads CASSLVGGQNYGYTF. CDR3 DNA sequence: TGTGCCAGCAGCTTGGTTGGAGGTCAGAACTATGGCTACACCTTC. The chain links TRBV5-4 to TRBJ1-2; D remains unclear. Per the germline V gene, CDR1 is SGHNT and CDR2 is YYREEE (reference sequence). This CDR3 has 15 amino acids. V shed 0 bases and J shed 2 bases, with 11 bases lying between them.

The CDR3: CASSQASGYTEAFF. CDR3 sequence (DNA): TGCGCCAGCAGCCAAGCCTCAGGGTACACTGAAGCTTTCTTT. J is TRBJ1-1 and V is TRBV4-3; TRBD1 is a possible D gene (5 bases). CDR3 size: 14 residues. Germline V gene lookup returns CDR1 LGHNA and CDR2 YSLEER. V dropped 1 base and J dropped 3 bases, with 9 bases sitting between them.

The rearrangement links TRBV6-5 to TRBJ1-3, with D perhaps TRBD1 (5 bases). CDR3 length equals 14 residues. V lost 9 bases and J 4 bases, leaving 16 bases between the germline ends. In germline, CDR1 is MNHEY, CDR2 SVGAGI. CDR3 in DNA: TGTGCCAGTCTCGGCACGGGGCCAGGAAACACCATATATTTT. Translation: CASLGTGPGNTIYF.

V is TRBV25-1 and J is TRBJ1-5, with D possibly matching TRBD1 (5 bases). The CDR3 runs 15 residues. The V end was cut by 2 bases, the J end by 3 bases, with 11 bases between. The germline gives CDR1 MGHDK, CDR2 SYGVNS. CDR3 sequence (DNA): TGTGCCAGCAGTGAACGAATAGGGGACAATCAGCCCCAGCATTTT. Protein product: CASSERIGDNQPQHF.

V usage is TRBV21-1 and J usage is TRBJ2-2; TRBD2, the table's D call, was not compared with the DNA. TRBV21-1 is a pseudogene. This CDR3 is 17 amino acids long. CDR3 sequence reads: CASSKVTSGTNTGELFF. CDR3 bases: TGTGCCAGCAGCAAAGTTACTAGCGGGACTAACACCGGGGAGCTGTTTTTT.

This rearrangement joins TRBV27 to TRBJ2-5; TRBD2 matches 8 bases. The CDR3 runs to 14 residues. Trimming cost V 8 bases and J 5 bases; bases outside gene matches: 10. Germline CDR1 reads MNHEY; CDR2 reads SMNVEV (reference sequence). In nucleotides, the CDR3 is TGTGCCAGCCAACGGGGGGGCCTTTACGAGACCCAGTACTTC. Amino acid sequence: CASQRGGLYETQYF.

V is TRBV2 and J is TRBJ2-3; possible D gene TRBD1, 5 bases. Trimming removed 3 bases from V and 3 bases from J, with 13 bases in between. The CDR3 runs 15 residues. Germline loops: CDR1 SNHLY, CDR2 FYNNEI. This chain's CDR3 is CASSDWGFGTDTQYF. The CDR3 coding sequence is TGTGCCAGCAGTGACTGGGGCTTCGGGACAGATACGCAGTATTTT.

The chain joins TRBV24-1 to TRBJ1-4; 7 bases map to TRBD1. This CDR3 region has 16 residues. V was clipped by 4 bases and J by 0 bases; unmatched bases: 4. Germline values: CDR1 KGHDR, CDR2 SFDVKD. The CDR3 bases are TGTGCCACCAGTGAGGGGACAGTCGCAACTAATGAAAAACTGTTTTTT. As protein: CATSEGTVATNEKLFF.

This chain uses TRBV29-1 with TRBJ1-1; D is unclear. Between the trimmed V and J ends, which lost 3 bases and 0 bases, there was a span of 8 bases. This CDR3 has 13 amino acids. The germline V gene has CDR1 SQVTM and CDR2 ANQGSEA. The CDR3 sequence is CSVEKGMNTEAFF. The CDR3, as DNA: TGCAGCGTTGAGAAGGGTATGAACACTGAAGCTTTCTTT. The whole variable domain, filled in from reference TRBV29-1 and TRBJ1-1, reads SAVISQKPSRDICQRGTSLTIQCQVDSQVTMMFWYRQQPGQSLTLIATANQGSEATYESGFVIDKFPISRPNLTFSTLTVSNMSPEDSSIYLCSVEKGMNTEAFFGQGTRLTVV.

This chain links TRBV15 with TRBJ2-1; no reliable D call. CDR1 and CDR2 (germline): LNHNV, YYDKDF (reference sequence). The V gene lost 1 base and the J gene lost 6 bases, with 4 bases spanning the gap. The CDR3 consists of 12 residues. CDR3 loop: CATSRVSNEQFF. CDR3 in DNA: TGTGCCACCAGCAGAGTAAGCAATGAGCAGTTCTTC.

The rearrangement uses TRBV20-1 and TRBJ1-2; D unclear. CDR1 and CDR2 from the germline V gene are DFQATT and SNEGSKA (reference sequence). The CDR3 has 11 amino acids. V gave up 1 base and J gave up 4 bases, with 4 bases separating them. CDR3 DNA sequence: TGCAGTGCTAGAGTTAGCTATGGCTACACCTTC. This codes for CSARVSYGYTF.

The gene calls are TRBV19 and TRBJ1-5, with D unresolved. The CDR3 is 15 amino acids. Germline V gene data show CDR1 as LNHDA and CDR2 as SQIVND (reference sequence). V was pared by 1 base and J by 1 base, with 8 bases between. The CDR3 DNA reads TGTGCCAGTAGTATAGGTGGACGGAGCAATCAGCCCCAGCATTTT. Amino acid sequence: CASSIGGRSNQPQHF.

V and J are TRBV30 and TRBJ2-7; D is unresolved. The V end lost 0 bases, the J end lost 3 bases, and 12 bases lay between the germline ends. This CDR3 has 14 amino acids. The germline V gene encodes CDR1 GTSNPN and CDR2 SVGIG (reference sequence). The CDR3 DNA reads as TGTGCCTGGAGTGTAGGGCGAATCATCTACGAGCAGTACTTC. As protein: CAWSVGRIIYEQYF.

This chain joins TRBV25-1 and TRBJ2-1; 12 bases align to TRBD2. The CDR3 is 17 residues long. V dropped 1 base and J dropped 8; count of bases not matched to a gene: 9. The V gene's germline CDR1 is MGHDK and CDR2 SYGVNS. CDR3 amino acids: CASSESITSGGRDEQFF. The CDR3 DNA reads TGTGCCAGCAGTGAATCCATAACTAGCGGGGGGAGGGATGAGCAGTTCTTC.

The chain joins TRBV4-1 to TRBJ2-3; 10 bases match TRBD2. The ends lost 3 bases at V and 3 bases at J; junction bases unmatched: 6. Germline values: CDR1 MGHRA, CDR2 YSYEKL. The CDR3 consists of 16 residues. The CDR3 coding sequence is TGCGCCAGCAGCCACCCACTAGCGGGGTTTACAGATACGCAGTATTTT. It encodes CASSHPLAGFTDTQYF.

V gene TRBV2 combines with J gene TRBJ2-3, with TRBD2 as a possible D gene (5 bases). Deletions cut 7 bases from V and 3 bases from J, with 8 bases between. Looked up from germline, CDR1 is SNHLY and CDR2 is FYNNEI. The CDR3 spans 12 residues. The CDR3 loop is CASTTTTDTQYF. The CDR3 DNA reads TGTGCCAGCACGACTACGACAGATACGCAGTATTTT.

V gene TRBV5-1 combines with J gene TRBJ2-1; 7 nucleotides agree with TRBD1. V lost 4 bases and J lost 15; bases outside the gene matches: 13. This CDR3 region has 13 residues. CDR1 SGHRS and CDR2 YFSETQ come from the germline V gene. The CDR3 loop reads CASSTPDDRVLFF. The CDR3 bases are TGCGCCAGCAGCACACCCGATGACAGGGTTCTGTTCTTC.

This clone was recorded a few times. The rearrangement links TRBV7-9 to TRBJ1-2; 7 nucleotides match TRBD1. Germline CDR1 SEHNR, CDR2 FQNEAQ (reference sequence). J gave up 2 bases and V 5 bases, and 11 bases lay outside the gene matches. This CDR3 is built from 16 residues. The CDR3 protein is CASSTSRQGANYGYTF. The CDR3 nucleotides are TGTGCCAGCAGCACCTCCCGACAGGGAGCCAACTATGGCTACACCTTC.

This clone appeared once. V gene TRBV7-9 combines with J gene TRBJ1-4, with unresolved D. Trimming took 1 base from V and 8 from J, leaving 14 bases between them. Germline values: CDR1 SEHNR, CDR2 FQNEAQ (reference sequence). The CDR3 covers 15 residues. CDR3 DNA sequence: TGTGCCAGCAGCTTAGTTGAGGCAGCGGGGGAAAAACTGTTTTTT. Protein sequence: CASSLVEAAGEKLFF.

V is TRBV9 and J is TRBJ2-1, with D hard to call. The germline CDR1 and CDR2 sequences are SGDLS and YYNGEE. CDR3 size: 11 residues. The V gene lost 3 bases and the J gene lost 7 bases, with 5 bases spanning the gap. As DNA, the CDR3 is TGTGCCAGCAGCGGGGGTAATGAGCAGTTCTTC. It translates to CASSGGNEQFF.

The CDR3 DNA reads as TGTGCCAGCAGCTTAGTACTGACAGGGGGAAACACTGAAGCTTTCTTT. Residues: CASSLVLTGGNTEAFF. This chain links TRBV7-8 with TRBJ1-1; 9 bases map to TRBD1. CDR1 is SGHVS and CDR2 is FQNEAQ in the germline V gene. The V segment lost 1 base and the J segment 2 bases; nucleotides outside the gene matches: 5. The CDR3 is 16 amino acids. The full variable domain, rest sourced from reference TRBV7-8 and TRBJ1-1, is GAGVSQSPRYKVAKRGQDVALRCDPISGHVSLFWYQQALGQGPEFLTYFQNEAQLDKSGLPSDRFFAERPEGSVSTLKIQRTQQEDSAVYLCASSLVLTGGNTEAFFGQGTRLTVV.

This clone was seen a single time. The chain uses TRBV10-2 and TRBJ2-5, with 8 nucleotides matching TRBD2. The CDR3 is made up of 18 amino acids. Germline CDR1 WSHSY, CDR2 SAAADI. V dropped 5 bases and J dropped 2; count of bases not matched to a gene: 16. CDR3 sequence: CASSNTHRAGGVQETQYF. The DNA of the CDR3 is TGCGCCAGCAGTAATACCCATCGCGCGGGGGGTGTACAAGAGACCCAGTACTTC.

This clone was observed a single time. The chain recombines TRBV9 with TRBJ2-7; TRBD1 might be the D (7 bases). The germline V gene encodes CDR1 SGDLS and CDR2 YYNGEE. The CDR3 consists of 16 residues. V dropped 0 bases and J dropped 7 bases, with 20 bases sitting between them. CDR3 nucleotide sequence: TGTGCCAGCAGCGTAGGCTACAGGGGCGCCGGAGGGGAGCAGTACTTC. This codes for CASSVGYRGAGGEQYF.